One sample yielded the 30 T cell receptor beta chains listed below, sequenced in a study of cytomegalovirus exposure and HLA in healthy donors. With 60 Vbeta and 13 Jbeta primers, the PCR was carried out. Here immunoSEQ multiplex PCR was the method, and the copy in TCRdb shows in-frame clones only, minus some. Here the sample spans roughly 120,000 clones, 80% being singletons. The sequenced sample was PBMCs. All receptors come from a man in his fifties in good health and CMV-seronegative.

The table lists this clone with a few counts. The chain joins TRBV28 to TRBJ1-5; D is ambiguous. Trimming left V 2 bases short and J 0 bases short, with 14 bases between. Germline V gives CDR1 MDHEN, CDR2 SYDVKM. The CDR3 sequence is 17 residues long. The CDR3 reads CASSLGRWEYSNQPQHF. CDR3 sequence (DNA): TGTGCCAGCAGTTTAGGACGCTGGGAGTATAGCAATCAGCCCCAGCATTTT. Combining the CDR3 with reference TRBV28 and TRBJ1-5 gives the whole variable domain DVKVTQSSRYLVKRTGEKVFLECVQDMDHENMFWYRQDPGLGLRLIYFSYDVKMKEKGDIPEGYSVSREKKERFSLILESASTNQTSMYLCASSLGRWEYSNQPQHFGDGTRLSIL.

This chain joins TRBV7-8 and TRBJ2-5, with 7 bases matching TRBD2. V lost 2 bases, J lost 1 base, and 1 base stayed unmatched. The germline V gene encodes CDR1 SGHVS and CDR2 FQNEAQ. The CDR3 has 14 amino acids. CDR3 loop: CASSLWGGQETQYF. The DNA for the CDR3 is TGTGCCAGCAGCTTATGGGGGGGCCAAGAGACCCAGTACTTC.

Written as DNA, the CDR3 is TGTGCCAGCAGCCCTGGACAGGGGGCATCCCACAGCAATCAGCCCCAGCATTTT. This gives the protein CASSPGQGASHSNQPQHF. The V call is TRBV9, the J call TRBJ1-5, with 11 bases identical to TRBD1. The CDR3 covers 18 residues. Looked up from germline, CDR1 is SGDLS and CDR2 is YYNGEE. Losses at the gene ends were 4 bases for V and 1 base for J; bases not matched to a gene: 10.

The chain carries TRBV7-6 and TRBJ2-7, with 8 positions matching TRBD1. The CDR3 has 14 residues. V lost 5 bases and J lost 3; bases outside the gene matches: 6. Germline V gene sequence: CDR1 SGHVS, CDR2 FNYEAQ. The CDR3 region is CASSPRTGSYEQYF. The CDR3 DNA reads as TGTGCCAGCAGCCCGAGGACAGGGAGCTACGAGCAGTACTTC. The full variable domain, in which reference TRBV7-6 and TRBJ2-7 provide the parts outside the CDR3, is GAGVSQSPRYKVTKRGQDVALRCDPISGHVSLYWYRQALGQGPEFLTYFNYEAQQDKSGLPNDRFSAERPEGSISTLTIQRTEQRDSAMYRCASSPRTGSYEQYFGPGTRLTVT.

The chain combines TRBV7-3 with TRBJ2-2; TRBD1 might be the D (5 bases). Germline CDR1 and CDR2: SGHTA and FQGTGA. With 5 bases removed from V and 3 bases from J, the gap between germline ends came to 16 bases. This CDR3 comprises 16 residues. CDR3 in DNA: TGTGCCAGCAGCCTCTTGGGGCGGCCGGACACCGGGGAGCTGTTTTTT. It is translated as CASSLLGRPDTGELFF.

The V gene is TRBV2, the J gene TRBJ2-3, with a weak D call TRBD2 (6 bases). This CDR3 contains 15 residues. Germline loops: CDR1 SNHLY, CDR2 FYNNEI. Trimming pared 8 bases from V and 0 bases from J, leaving 15 bases between. The chain's CDR3 is CASSGGLSSTDTQYF. In nucleotides, the CDR3 is TGTGCCAGCTCCGGGGGATTATCTAGCACAGATACGCAGTATTTT.

This chain links TRBV5-1 with TRBJ2-1, with TRBD2 identical over 9 bases. CDR3 length: 15 residues. Trimming at V came to 4 bases and at J to 6 bases, leaving 8 bases not matched to a gene. From germline, CDR1 is SGHRS and CDR2 YFSETQ. This chain's CDR3 is CASSPLAGGTNEQFF. DNA of the CDR3: TGCGCCAGCAGCCCCCTGGCGGGGGGGACCAATGAGCAGTTCTTC.

The rearrangement joins TRBV5-8 to TRBJ1-4; D not resolved. Trimming took off 0 bases at V and 4 bases at J, with 10 bases between the two ends. CDR3 length equals 15 residues. Germline V lookup: CDR1 SGHTS, CDR2 YDEGEE. The CDR3 sequence is CASSLDARSNEKLFF. The DNA for the CDR3 is TGTGCCAGCAGCTTGGATGCCAGAAGTAATGAAAAACTGTTTTTT.

This rearrangement joins TRBV6-6 to TRBJ2-5; D not resolved. Germline values: CDR1 MNHNY, CDR2 SVGAGI (reference sequence). Trimming stripped 5 bases from V and 5 bases from J, with 12 bases between. The CDR3 consists of 13 residues. The CDR3 sequence: CASSRVAWETQYF. CDR3 in DNA: TGTGCCAGCAGTCGGGTAGCTTGGGAGACCCAGTACTTC.

The V gene is TRBV7-8, the J gene TRBJ2-7; D possibly corresponds to TRBD2 (5 bases). The CDR3 contains 15 residues. V dropped 3 bases and J dropped 2 bases, with 14 bases sitting between them. CDR1 is SGHVS and CDR2 is FQNEAQ in the germline V gene. CDR3 coding DNA: TGTGCCAGCAGCTTTCTATCTGAGGGTACCTACGAGCAGTACTTC. Translated, it gives CASSFLSEGTYEQYF.

The chain has TRBV6-5 and TRBJ1-1; tentative D call: TRBD1 (5 bases). Germline V gene lookup returns CDR1 MNHEY and CDR2 SVGAGI. This CDR3 contains 14 residues. The V end was cut by 2 bases, the J end by 3 bases, with 10 bases between. CDR3 protein: CASSYSQGYTEAFF. The CDR3, as DNA: TGTGCCAGCAGTTACAGCCAGGGTTACACTGAAGCTTTCTTT.

The J gene is TRBJ2-5, the V gene TRBV6-6; a possible D gene is TRBD2 (5 bases). Germline CDR1 and CDR2: MNHNY and SVGAGI (reference sequence). CDR3 length: 15 residues. V was pared by 4 bases and J by 5 bases, with 17 bases between. The CDR3 nucleotides read TGTGCCAGCAGTTTCACTCCATCCGGGATGGAGACCCAGTACTTC. Translated: CASSFTPSGMETQYF.

The rearrangement uses TRBV19 and TRBJ1-5, with D perhaps TRBD1 (5 bases). The ends were cut back, 4 bases at V and 0 bases at J, with 13 bases in the middle. This CDR3 has 16 amino acids. Germline CDR1 is LNHDA and CDR2 is SQIVND (reference sequence). The CDR3 is CASSRDGGYSNQPQHF. The CDR3 DNA is TGTGCCAGTAGTAGGGATGGGGGGTATAGCAATCAGCCCCAGCATTTT.

V gene TRBV5-5 combines with J gene TRBJ1-6; 10 bases are a match to TRBD1. V shed 2 bases, J shed 5 bases, and the junction held 1 base outside the gene matches. Germline V gene lookup returns CDR1 SGHKS and CDR2 YYEKEE (reference sequence). The CDR3 extends over 15 amino acids. CDR3 sequence: CASSFGTGDNSPLHF. In DNA form, the CDR3 reads TGTGCCAGCAGCTTCGGGACAGGGGATAATTCACCCCTCCACTTT.

The chain couples TRBV5-1 to TRBJ2-3; D gene unclear. The V gene's germline CDR1 is SGHRS and CDR2 YFSETQ. V was pared by 2 bases and J by 5 bases, with 6 bases between. CDR3 size: 12 residues. DNA of the CDR3: TGCGCCAGCAGCTTCTCGTTAGATACGCAGTATTTT. Translation: CASSFSLDTQYF.

In its sample, this clone was seen a few times. This sequence joins TRBV4-2 and TRBJ1-1; D is ambiguous. V gave up 0 bases and J gave up 7 bases, with 6 bases separating them. Germline V gene lookup returns CDR1 LGHNA and CDR2 YNFKEQ. This CDR3 contains 12 residues. The CDR3 reads CASSQDHYEAFF. CDR3 DNA sequence: TGTGCCAGCAGCCAAGATCACTATGAAGCTTTCTTT.

This clone was seen more than once but under ten times. The chain joins TRBV25-1 to TRBJ2-7; 9 nucleotides line up with TRBD1. The CDR3 sequence is 14 residues long. The J segment lost 6 bases and the V segment lost 1 base, leaving 4 bases of the junction unmatched. Germline CDR1 and CDR2: MGHDK and SYGVNS. The CDR3 loop is CASSEWGQGGEQYF. The CDR3 DNA follows: TGTGCCAGCAGTGAATGGGGACAGGGAGGCGAGCAGTACTTC.

This chain uses TRBV28 with TRBJ1-6, with D unresolved. The germline V gene encodes CDR1 MDHEN and CDR2 SYDVKM. The V and J ends lost 5 bases and 0 bases respectively, with 11 bases between them. The CDR3 consists of 16 residues. The CDR3 reads CASSGSEISYNSPLHF. In DNA, the CDR3 is TGTGCCAGCAGTGGCTCGGAGATCTCCTATAATTCACCCCTCCACTTT. Using reference TRBV28 and TRBJ1-6 for the parts outside the CDR3, the full variable domain is DVKVTQSSRYLVKRTGEKVFLECVQDMDHENMFWYRQDPGLGLRLIYFSYDVKMKEKGDIPEGYSVSREKKERFSLILESASTNQTSMYLCASSGSEISYNSPLHFGNGTRLTVT.

The CDR3 is CASSDFRGRHEKLFF. For the CDR3, the DNA is TGTGCCAGCAGTGATTTTAGGGGGCGCCATGAAAAACTGTTTTTT. V usage is TRBV2 and J usage is TRBJ1-4; 7 nucleotides line up with TRBD1. The V gene end was trimmed by 3 bases and the J gene end by 6 bases; junction bases not matched to a gene: 7. Germline assignment: CDR1 SNHLY and CDR2 FYNNEI. The CDR3 consists of 15 residues.

This clone was picked up one time. The V call is TRBV6-5, the J call TRBJ1-2, with D perhaps TRBD1 (5 bases). The CDR3 has 14 amino acids. CDR1 and CDR2 from the germline V gene are MNHEY and SVGAGI. Deletions cut 4 bases from V and 4 bases from J, with 13 bases between. CDR3 in amino acids: CASSLQAGPYGYTF. For the CDR3, the DNA is TGTGCCAGCAGTTTACAGGCGGGACCCTATGGCTACACCTTC.

V gene TRBV19 combines with J gene TRBJ2-3; the D gene is possibly TRBD2 (7 bases). CDR1 is LNHDA and CDR2 is SQIVND in the germline V gene (reference sequence). The ends were cut back, 1 base at V and 5 bases at J, with 13 bases in the middle. This CDR3 spans 15 amino acids. As DNA, the CDR3 is TGTGCCAGTAGTATAGGGGGGGGCGCGGGAGATACGCAGTATTTT. Translating gives CASSIGGGAGDTQYF. The whole variable domain, remainder taken from reference TRBV19 and TRBJ2-3, is DGGITQSPKYLFRKEGQNVTLSCEQNLNHDAMYWYRQDPGQGLRLIYYSQIVNDFQKGDIAEGYSVSREKKESFPLTVTSAQKNPTAFYLCASSIGGGAGDTQYFGPGTRLTVL.

This chain joins TRBV5-1 and TRBJ2-7; 7 bases map to TRBD1. The CDR3 covers 14 residues. The germline gives CDR1 SGHRS, CDR2 YFSETQ. The ends lost 3 bases at V and 2 bases at J; junction bases unmatched: 5. CDR3 sequence reads: CASSSGDRAYEQYF. In nucleotides, the CDR3 is TGCGCCAGCAGCTCGGGCGACAGGGCCTACGAGCAGTACTTC. Looking up the rest from reference TRBV5-1 and TRBJ2-7 gives the full variable domain: KAGVTQTPRYLIKTRGQQVTLSCSPISGHRSVSWYQQTPGQGLQFLFEYFSETQRNKGNFPGRFSGRQFSNSRSEMNVSTLELGDSALYLCASSSGDRAYEQYFGPGTRLTVT.

V usage is TRBV10-3 and J usage is TRBJ2-3, with TRBD2 matching 7 bases. CDR1 is ENHRY, CDR2 SYGVKD, per germline. The length of the CDR3 is 14 residues. The J segment lost 3 bases and the V segment lost 7 bases, leaving 7 bases of the junction unmatched. The CDR3 DNA is TGTGCCATCATGGCCAAGCGGGGAACAGATACGCAGTATTTT. It specifies CAIMAKRGTDTQYF.

Regarding this clone: Germline is not matched at one junction end, which may reflect a read error. Other DNA sequences in the same sample also yield this CDR3. The rearrangement joins TRBV28 to TRBJ2-7, with D tentatively TRBD1 (5 bases). CDR1 and CDR2 (germline): MDHEN, SYDVKM. The CDR3 has 12 residues. CDR3 loop: CASSLTGYEQYF. The CDR3 region has the DNA TGCGCCAGCAGTTTAACAGGCTACGAGCAGTACTTC.

The chain carries TRBV6-6 and TRBJ2-7; D remains unclear. This CDR3 contains 14 residues. V was cut by 2 bases and J by 2 bases, with 10 bases left in between. From germline, CDR1 is MNHNY and CDR2 SVGAGI (reference sequence). This CDR3 is CASSYTAGTYEQYF. In nucleotides, the CDR3 is TGTGCCAGCAGTTACACAGCTGGAACCTACGAGCAGTACTTC.

This sequence joins TRBV10-3 and TRBJ2-7; weak D call: TRBD1 (5 bases). The V and J ends lost 3 bases and 0 bases respectively, with 12 bases between them. The CDR3 length is 15 residues. Germline assignment: CDR1 ENHRY and CDR2 SYGVKD. The CDR3 protein is CAISEGESSSYEQYF. The CDR3 DNA is TGTGCCATCAGTGAAGGGGAATCGAGCTCCTACGAGCAGTACTTC.

V and J are TRBV18 and TRBJ2-7; D possibly corresponds to TRBD2 (6 bases). The CDR3 runs 14 residues. V was pared by 3 bases and J by 5 bases, with 14 bases between. Germline CDR1 and CDR2: KGHSH and LQKENI. CDR3: CASSPLGGEHEQYF. The CDR3 region has the DNA TGTGCCAGCTCACCTTTAGGAGGGGAACACGAGCAGTACTTC.

This clone was seen a handful of times. V is TRBV20-1 and J is TRBJ2-5; D may be TRBD2 (5 bases). The V gene lost 6 bases and the J gene lost 7 bases, with 12 bases spanning the gap. This CDR3 is built from 11 residues. Germline CDR1 is DFQATT and CDR2 is SNEGSKA (reference sequence). Here the CDR3 DNA reads TGCAGTGCCGCGCAGGCGGGGACCCAGTACTTC. Residues: CSAAQAGTQYF.

The chain carries TRBV28 and TRBJ1-2; 11 nucleotides align to TRBD1. The germline V gene encodes CDR1 MDHEN and CDR2 SYDVKM. This CDR3 has 14 residues. V lost 10 bases to trimming and J lost 4 bases; unmatched junction nucleotides: 8. CDR3 amino acids: CATRGQGEGYGYTF. As DNA, the CDR3 is TGTGCCACCCGGGGACAGGGGGAAGGCTATGGCTACACCTTC.

This clone was detected a few times. CDR3 protein: CASSFQGRARLFF. CDR3 coding DNA: TGTGCCAGCAGCTTCCAGGGGCGCGCACGGCTGTTTTTT. This chain connects TRBV5-4 to TRBJ1-4, with TRBD1 as a possible D gene (6 bases). The CDR3 covers 13 residues. Germline V gene data show CDR1 as SGHNT and CDR2 as YYREEE (reference sequence). V lost 2 bases to trimming and J lost 14 bases, with 16 bases between them.